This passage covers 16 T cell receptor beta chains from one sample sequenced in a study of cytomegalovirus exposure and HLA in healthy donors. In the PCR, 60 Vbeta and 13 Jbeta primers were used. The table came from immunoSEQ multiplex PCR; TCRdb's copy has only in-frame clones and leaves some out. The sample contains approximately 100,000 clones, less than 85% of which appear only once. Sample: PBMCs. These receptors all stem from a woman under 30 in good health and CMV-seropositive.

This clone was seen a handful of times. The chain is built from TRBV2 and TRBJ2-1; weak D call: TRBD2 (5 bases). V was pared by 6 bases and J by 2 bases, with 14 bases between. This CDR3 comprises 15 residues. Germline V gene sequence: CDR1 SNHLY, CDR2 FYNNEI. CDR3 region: CASRELGGTYNEQFF. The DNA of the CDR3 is TGTGCCAGCAGAGAGCTTGGAGGCACCTACAATGAGCAGTTCTTC.

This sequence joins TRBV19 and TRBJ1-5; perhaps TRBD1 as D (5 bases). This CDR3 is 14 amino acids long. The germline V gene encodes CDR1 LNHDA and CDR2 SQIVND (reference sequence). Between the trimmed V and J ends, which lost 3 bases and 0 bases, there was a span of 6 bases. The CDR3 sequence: CASSMTASNQPQHF. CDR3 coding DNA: TGTGCCAGTAGTATGACAGCTAGCAATCAGCCCCAGCATTTT.

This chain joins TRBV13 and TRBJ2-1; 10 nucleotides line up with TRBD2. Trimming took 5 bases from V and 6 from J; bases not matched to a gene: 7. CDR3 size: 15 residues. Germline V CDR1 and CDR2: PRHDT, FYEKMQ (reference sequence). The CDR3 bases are TGTGCCAGCAGCCCTCGGGGACTAGCGCCCAATGAGCAGTTCTTC. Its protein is CASSPRGLAPNEQFF. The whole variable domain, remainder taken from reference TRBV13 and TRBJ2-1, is AAGVIQSPRHLIKEKRETATLKCYPIPRHDTVYWYQQGPGQDPQFLISFYEKMQSDKGSIPDRFSAQQFSDYHSELNMSSLELGDSALYFCASSPRGLAPNEQFFGPGTRLTVL.

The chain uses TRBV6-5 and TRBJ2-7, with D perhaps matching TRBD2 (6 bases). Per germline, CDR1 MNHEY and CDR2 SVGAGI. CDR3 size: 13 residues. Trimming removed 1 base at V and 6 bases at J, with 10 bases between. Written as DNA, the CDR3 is TGTGCCAGCAGTTACTTCGAGACTAGCGAGCAGTACTTC. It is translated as CASSYFETSEQYF.

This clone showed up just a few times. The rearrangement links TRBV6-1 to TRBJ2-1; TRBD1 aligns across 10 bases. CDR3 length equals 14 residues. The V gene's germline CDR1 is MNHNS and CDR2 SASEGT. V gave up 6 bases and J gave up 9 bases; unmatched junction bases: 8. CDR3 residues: CASRVSGQGTEQFF. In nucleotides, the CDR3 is TGTGCCAGCAGAGTATCGGGACAGGGGACTGAGCAGTTCTTC.

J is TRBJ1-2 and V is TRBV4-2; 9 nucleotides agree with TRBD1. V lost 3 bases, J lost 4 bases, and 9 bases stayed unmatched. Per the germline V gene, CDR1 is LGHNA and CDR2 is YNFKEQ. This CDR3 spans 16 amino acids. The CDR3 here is CASSHDPGQGIYGYTF. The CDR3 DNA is TGTGCCAGCAGCCACGATCCGGGACAGGGCATCTATGGCTACACCTTC.

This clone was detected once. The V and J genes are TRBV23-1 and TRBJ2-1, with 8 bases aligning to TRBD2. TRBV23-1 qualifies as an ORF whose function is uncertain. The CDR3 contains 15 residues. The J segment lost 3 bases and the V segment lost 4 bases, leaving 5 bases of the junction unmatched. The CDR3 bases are TGCGCCAGCAGTCTAAGCGGGGGAATCTACAATGAGCAGTTCTTC. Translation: CASSLSGGIYNEQFF.

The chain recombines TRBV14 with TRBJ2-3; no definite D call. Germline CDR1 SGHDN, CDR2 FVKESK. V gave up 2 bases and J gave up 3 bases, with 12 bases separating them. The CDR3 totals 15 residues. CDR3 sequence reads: CASSQISTTTDTQYF. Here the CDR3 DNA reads TGTGCCAGCAGCCAAATATCGACAACTACAGATACGCAGTATTTT.

Written as DNA, the CDR3 is TGTGCCAGCAGTGCGGGACAGAGCTCTGGAAACACCATATATTTT. Protein: CASSAGQSSGNTIYF. The chain is built from TRBV6-1 and TRBJ1-3, with 7 bases identical to TRBD1. CDR3 size: 15 residues. Germline-derived CDR1 and CDR2 are MNHNS and SASEGT. V lost 4 bases, J lost 0 bases, and 3 bases stayed unmatched.

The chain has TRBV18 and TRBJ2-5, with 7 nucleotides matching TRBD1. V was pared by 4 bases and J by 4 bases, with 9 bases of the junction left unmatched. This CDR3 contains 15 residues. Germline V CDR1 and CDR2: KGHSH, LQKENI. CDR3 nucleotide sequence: TGTGCCAGCTCACGACAGGGCGAGGTAGGAGAGACCCAGTACTTC. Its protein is CASSRQGEVGETQYF.

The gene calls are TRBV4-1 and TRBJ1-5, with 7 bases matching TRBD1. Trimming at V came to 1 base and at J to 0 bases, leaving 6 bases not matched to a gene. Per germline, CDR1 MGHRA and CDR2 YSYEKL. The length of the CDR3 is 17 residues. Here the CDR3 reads CASSQGGQPNSNQPQHF. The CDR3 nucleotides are TGCGCCAGCAGCCAAGGGGGACAGCCTAATAGCAATCAGCCCCAGCATTTT.

CDR3 sequence reads: CASNQGLAGSGVYYNEQFF. The CDR3 nucleotides are TGTGCCAGCAACCAGGGACTAGCGGGATCCGGGGTCTATTACAATGAGCAGTTCTTC. The chain recombines TRBV5-6 with TRBJ2-1; 13 positions agree with TRBD2. Trimming removed 6 bases from V and 4 bases from J; junction bases left unmatched: 16. Germline CDR1 is SGHDT and CDR2 is YYEEEE. The CDR3 is made up of 19 amino acids.

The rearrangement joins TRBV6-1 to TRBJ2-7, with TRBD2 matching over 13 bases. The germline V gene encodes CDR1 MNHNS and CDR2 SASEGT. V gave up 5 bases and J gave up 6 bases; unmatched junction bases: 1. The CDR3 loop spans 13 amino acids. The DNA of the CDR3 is TGTGCCAGCAGTAGGACTAGCGGGGGCGAGCAGTACTTC. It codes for CASSRTSGGEQYF.

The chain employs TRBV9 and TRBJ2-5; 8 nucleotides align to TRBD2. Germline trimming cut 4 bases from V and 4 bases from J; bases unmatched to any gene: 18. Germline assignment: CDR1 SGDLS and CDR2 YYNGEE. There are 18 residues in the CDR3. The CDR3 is CASSTPGGGRRCGETQYF. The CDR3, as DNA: TGTGCCAGCAGCACCCCCGGAGGCGGGAGGCGGTGCGGAGAGACCCAGTACTTC.

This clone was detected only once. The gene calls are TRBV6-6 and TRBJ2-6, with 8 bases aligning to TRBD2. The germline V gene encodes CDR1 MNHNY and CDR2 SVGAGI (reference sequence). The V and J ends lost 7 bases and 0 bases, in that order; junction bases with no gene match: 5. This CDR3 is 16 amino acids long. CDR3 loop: CASKSGTSSGANVLTF. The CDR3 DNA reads TGTGCCAGCAAATCCGGGACTAGCTCTGGGGCCAACGTCCTGACTTTC.

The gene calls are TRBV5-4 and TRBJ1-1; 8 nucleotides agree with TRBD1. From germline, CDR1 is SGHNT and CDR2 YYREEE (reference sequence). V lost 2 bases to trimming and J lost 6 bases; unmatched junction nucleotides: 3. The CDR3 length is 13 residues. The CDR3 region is CASSFQGQAEAFF. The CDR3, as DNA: TGTGCCAGCAGCTTCCAGGGACAGGCTGAAGCTTTCTTT.